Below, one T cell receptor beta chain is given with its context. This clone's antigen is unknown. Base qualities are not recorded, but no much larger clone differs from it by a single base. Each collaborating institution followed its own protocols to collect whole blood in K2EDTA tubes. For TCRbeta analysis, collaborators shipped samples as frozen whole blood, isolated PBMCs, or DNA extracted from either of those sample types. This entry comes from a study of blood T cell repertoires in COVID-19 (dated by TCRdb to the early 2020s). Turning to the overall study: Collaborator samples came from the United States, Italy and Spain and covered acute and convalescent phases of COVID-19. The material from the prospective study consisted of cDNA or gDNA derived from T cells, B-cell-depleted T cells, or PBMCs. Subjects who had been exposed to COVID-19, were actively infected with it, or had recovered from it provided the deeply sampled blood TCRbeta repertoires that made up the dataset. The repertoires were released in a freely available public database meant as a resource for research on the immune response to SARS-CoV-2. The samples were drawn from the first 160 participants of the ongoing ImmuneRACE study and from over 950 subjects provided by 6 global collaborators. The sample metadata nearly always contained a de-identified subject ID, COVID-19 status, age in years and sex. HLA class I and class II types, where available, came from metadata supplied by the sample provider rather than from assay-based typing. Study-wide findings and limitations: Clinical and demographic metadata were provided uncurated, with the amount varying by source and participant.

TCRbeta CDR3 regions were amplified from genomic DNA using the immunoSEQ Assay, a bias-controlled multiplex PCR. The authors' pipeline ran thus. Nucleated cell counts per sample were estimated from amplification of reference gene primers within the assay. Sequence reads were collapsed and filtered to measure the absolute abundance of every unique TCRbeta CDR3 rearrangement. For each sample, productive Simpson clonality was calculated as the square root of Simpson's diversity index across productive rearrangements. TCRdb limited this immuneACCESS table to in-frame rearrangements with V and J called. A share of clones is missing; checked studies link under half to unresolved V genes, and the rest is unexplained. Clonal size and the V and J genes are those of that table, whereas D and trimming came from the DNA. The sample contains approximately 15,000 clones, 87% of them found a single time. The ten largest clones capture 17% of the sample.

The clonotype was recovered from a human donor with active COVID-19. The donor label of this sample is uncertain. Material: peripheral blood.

DNA sequence: TGTGCCAGTAGCGAGGGGGATATAGGGGAGCAGTTCTTC. This gives the protein CASSEGDIGEQFF. This chain is built from TRBV19 and TRBJ2-1, with TRBD1 as a weak D call on 6 bases. V gives up 6 bases and J gives up 10 bases, and the segment between their germline ends measures 16 bases. Its CDR3 holds 13 amino acids, cysteine through phenylalanine. CDR3 DNA only is kept here, 39 bases in frame from base 1. CDR1 is given as LNHDA and CDR2 as SQIVND, both from the germline V gene (reference sequence).